Shown below are 8 T cell receptor beta chains from a single sample sequenced in a study of Ad26.COV2.S vaccination and SARS-CoV-2 variants. The treatment was: roughly 19 received Ad26.COV2.S at low or high dose, single or two shots; five or six received placebo; per-sample allocation not given. Specimens were obtained on day 63 following the first vaccine or placebo injection. Data came from immunoSEQ multiplex PCR; TCRdb stores just in-frame clones and leaves some out. The sample gives around 450,000 clones, nearly 90% of which show up once; around 2.6% is in the top ten. This specimen was peripheral blood, taken in a trial of Ad26.COV2.S vaccine versus placebo. The receptors were gathered from a person between 18 and 65 years old who received the Ad26.COV2.S COVID-19 vaccine or a placebo.

The V and J genes are TRBV24-1 and TRBJ2-3; 12 bases are a match to TRBD1. The CDR3 totals 16 residues. V lost 3 bases, J lost 5 bases, and 5 bases stayed unmatched. Germline loops: CDR1 KGHDR, CDR2 SFDVKD. This CDR3 is CATSDRDRGRVDTQYF. The CDR3 nucleotides are TGTGCCACCAGTGATCGGGACAGGGGGCGGGTAGATACGCAGTATTTT.

This chain links TRBV2 with TRBJ2-1, with D perhaps TRBD1 or TRBD2 (5 bases each). The CDR3 sequence is 13 residues long. Germline CDR1 reads SNHLY; CDR2 reads FYNNEI. V gave up 5 bases and J gave up 4 bases, with 9 bases separating them. CDR3 DNA: TGTGCCAGCAGTTCGGGGCAATACAATGAGCAGTTCTTC. Its translation: CASSSGQYNEQFF.

This sequence joins TRBV4-1 and TRBJ2-1; TRBD1 matches at 8 bases. Germline V CDR1 and CDR2: MGHRA, YSYEKL. The CDR3 has 15 residues. Trimming removed 4 bases from V and 8 bases from J; junction bases left unmatched: 10. The CDR3 loop is CASSPTLAGGYEQFF. The CDR3 DNA reads TGCGCCAGCAGCCCCACGCTGGCAGGGGGCTATGAGCAGTTCTTC.

This clone was seen once. In nucleotides, the CDR3 is TGTGCCAGCTCACTAGGACAAGACACTGAAGCTTTCTTT. It is translated as CASSLGQDTEAFF. The chain combines TRBV18 with TRBJ1-1; D may be TRBD1 (5 bases). The CDR3 extends over 13 amino acids. Germline CDR1 and CDR2: KGHSH and LQKENI. The V end lost 4 bases, the J end lost 3 bases, and 9 bases lay between the germline ends.

This rearrangement joins TRBV27 to TRBJ2-7, with 11 bases lining up with TRBD1. CDR1 is MNHEY, CDR2 SMNVEV, per germline (reference sequence). The V segment lost 6 bases and the J segment 7 bases; nucleotides outside the gene matches: 8. This CDR3 region has 14 residues. The CDR3 DNA reads as TGTGCCAGCAGCCGGACAGGGGGCTCTGGGGAGCAGTACTTC. The encoded protein is CASSRTGGSGEQYF.

This clone has just a few counts. The V call is TRBV29-1, the J call TRBJ1-2; 9 bases are a match to TRBD1. The germline gives CDR1 SQVTM, CDR2 ANQGSEA. This CDR3 has 12 amino acids. The junction had 1 base not matched to a gene; V was cut back by 4 bases and J by 4 bases. In DNA form, the CDR3 reads TGCAGCGTTGCGGACAGGGGCTATGGCTACACCTTC. Protein product: CSVADRGYGYTF.

A remark on this clone: The sample carries other DNA sequences with the same CDR3. The chain joins TRBV7-2 to TRBJ1-1; maybe TRBD1 (5 bases). V was cut by 2 bases and J by 0 bases, with 7 bases left in between. CDR3 size: 14 residues. Germline CDR1 and CDR2: SGHTA and FQGNSA. CDR3 DNA sequence: TGTGCCAGCAGCTTACAGGGCATGAACACTGAAGCTTTCTTT. Its protein is CASSLQGMNTEAFF.

A few counts support this clone. This chain links TRBV7-2 with TRBJ1-2; D remains unclear. Germline V gives CDR1 SGHTA, CDR2 FQGNSA. The CDR3 runs 14 residues. Trimming cost V 1 base and J 2 bases, with 8 bases left between them. The chain's CDR3 is CASSLDRLNYGYTF. DNA of the CDR3: TGTGCCAGCAGCTTAGACCGACTCAACTATGGCTACACCTTC.